This entry lists 17 T cell receptor beta chains sequenced from one sample in a study of PD-1 blockade in classical Hodgkin lymphoma (TCRdb year 2020). Reading the label with the study, this specimen's time point is: cycle 4 day 1 (C4D1), after six to seven weeks of nivolumab. All trial patients had relapsed after autologous stem cell transplantation, with cohorts A, B and C differing in prior brentuximab vedotin exposure. The library came from the immunoSEQ multiplex PCR assay. TCRdb retrieved this table from immuneACCESS and kept in-frame rearrangements only. Not all clones are present; in checked studies, unresolved V genes account for under half, and no reason is known for the remainder. This sample is represented by tens of thousands of clones; 77% of them were singletons. Around 10% of the sample is taken by the ten largest. The sample consisted of peripheral blood mononuclear cells (PBMCs), taken before the fourth cycle of nivolumab. These receptors all come from a human donor with classical Hodgkin lymphoma.

The rearrangement joins TRBV25-1 to TRBJ1-1; D unresolved. V dropped 6 bases and J dropped 4 bases, with 12 bases sitting between them. The CDR3 is 13 amino acids. Germline assignment: CDR1 MGHDK and CDR2 SYGVNS. CDR3 amino acids: CASSLGASTEAFF. The DNA of the CDR3 is TGTGCCAGCAGCCTGGGAGCTAGCACTGAAGCTTTCTTT.

V and J are TRBV2 and TRBJ2-7; D is ambiguous. V lost 1 base and J lost 0, with 10 bases in between. CDR3 length: 15 residues. CDR1 is SNHLY and CDR2 is FYNNEI in the germline V gene. CDR3 region: CASSEVWSSSYEQYF. The CDR3 DNA reads TGTGCCAGCAGTGAAGTCTGGTCCAGCTCCTACGAGCAGTACTTC.

The chain links TRBV11-2 to TRBJ2-5; 8 bases match TRBD1. This CDR3 has 16 amino acids. Germline V lookup: CDR1 SGHAT, CDR2 FQNNGV. After removal of 5 bases from V and 0 bases from J, the junction contained 8 bases not matched to a gene. The CDR3 bases are TGTGCCAGCAGCCCAGGGGACAGGCTGTACCAAGAGACCCAGTACTTC. Its protein product is CASSPGDRLYQETQYF.

This chain links TRBV5-1 with TRBJ1-3; D unresolved. The CDR3 is made up of 13 amino acids. V shed 2 bases and J shed 4 bases, with 7 bases lying between them. Germline V gene lookup returns CDR1 SGHRS and CDR2 YFSETQ. CDR3 nucleotide sequence: TGCGCCAGCAGCTTAGGACCAGGAAACACCATATATTTT. As protein: CASSLGPGNTIYF.

The chain has TRBV4-3 and TRBJ1-1; the D is unclear. The CDR3 length is 14 residues. The V and J ends lost 1 base and 3 bases respectively, with 9 bases between them. Germline CDR1 LGHNA, CDR2 YSLEER. This CDR3 is CASSQAPLDTEAFF. In DNA, the CDR3 is TGCGCCAGCAGCCAAGCGCCCCTGGACACTGAAGCTTTCTTT.

In DNA, the CDR3 is TGTGCCAGCTCACCACAGGGGCCCGGGACAGGGAGCCAAGAGACCCAGTACTTC. Protein sequence: CASSPQGPGTGSQETQYF. The chain recombines TRBV18 with TRBJ2-5; 9 bases align to TRBD1. The CDR3 is 18 amino acids. With V trimmed by 1 base and J by 1 base, 10 bases remained unmatched. Germline assignment: CDR1 KGHSH and CDR2 LQKENI.

The chain links TRBV5-6 to TRBJ1-1; TRBD1 agrees at 7 bases. This CDR3 has 14 amino acids. The V and J ends lost 2 bases and 7 bases, in that order; junction bases with no gene match: 8. Germline V lookup: CDR1 SGHDT, CDR2 YYEEEE. The CDR3 region is CASSFFDRAREAFF. CDR3 DNA: TGTGCCAGCAGCTTTTTCGACAGGGCCCGTGAAGCTTTCTTT.

This clone was found a few times. This chain connects TRBV10-2 to TRBJ1-2, with TRBD1 matching over 9 bases. Germline V CDR1 and CDR2: WSHSY, SAAADI. Germline trimming cut 4 bases from V and 5 bases from J; bases unmatched to any gene: 2. This CDR3 region has 13 residues. CDR3: CASSGDRVYGYTF. Here the CDR3 DNA reads TGCGCCAGCAGTGGGGACAGGGTGTATGGCTACACCTTC.

The CDR3 is CASSQAQGPGQPQHF. The DNA of the CDR3 is TGTGCCAGCAGCCAAGCCCAGGGGCCCGGTCAGCCCCAGCATTTT. The chain has TRBV4-2 and TRBJ1-5; a weak D match, TRBD1 (6 bases). This CDR3 is built from 15 residues. Trimming stripped 1 base from V and 6 bases from J, with 13 bases between. Germline values: CDR1 LGHNA, CDR2 YNFKEQ.

This chain links TRBV11-2 with TRBJ1-4; D is uncertain. Germline assignment: CDR1 SGHAT and CDR2 FQNNGV. This CDR3 has 15 amino acids. Trimming shortened V by 3 bases and J by 3 bases, and 11 bases separated the two germline ends. CDR3 region: CASSFLLGSNEKLFF. CDR3 nucleotides: TGTGCCAGCAGCTTTCTATTGGGTTCTAATGAAAAACTGTTTTTT. Filled out from reference TRBV11-2 and TRBJ1-4, the complete variable domain reads EAGVAQSPRYKIIEKRQSVAFWCNPISGHATLYWYQQILGQGPKLLIQFQNNGVVDDSQLPKDRFSAERLKGVDSTLKIQPAKLEDSAVYLCASSFLLGSNEKLFFGSGTQLSVL.

The chain uses TRBV28 and TRBJ2-7, with 7 bases that match TRBD1. The CDR3 runs 16 residues. Germline assignment: CDR1 MDHEN and CDR2 SYDVKM. Trimming at V came to 4 bases and at J to 4 bases, leaving 13 bases not matched to a gene. The CDR3: CASSSTSGTVSYEQYF. The CDR3 bases are TGTGCCAGCAGTTCCACATCCGGGACAGTGAGTTACGAGCAGTACTTC.

V usage is TRBV19 and J usage is TRBJ2-7; a weak D match, TRBD2 (6 bases). CDR1 and CDR2 from the germline V gene are LNHDA and SQIVND (reference sequence). This CDR3 has 12 amino acids. V dropped 5 bases and J dropped 6 bases, with 11 bases sitting between them. CDR3 coding DNA: TGTGCCAGTAGTTCTCTGGGGGGCGAGCAGTACTTC. It encodes CASSSLGGEQYF.

The rearrangement joins TRBV5-1 to TRBJ1-3; D unclear. CDR1 and CDR2 from the germline V gene are SGHRS and YFSETQ. V was cut by 0 bases and J by 1 base, with 11 bases left in between. The CDR3 length is 16 residues. CDR3 nucleotides: TGCGCCAGCAGCTTGGCCGGGTGGGCGTCTGGAAACACCATATATTTT. Residues: CASSLAGWASGNTIYF.

The chain couples TRBV7-2 to TRBJ1-2; no firm D call. Trimming pared 1 base from V and 0 bases from J, leaving 9 bases between. The CDR3 spans 15 residues. Germline assignment: CDR1 SGHTA and CDR2 FQGNSA. The CDR3 reads CASSLDGNSNYGYTF. The CDR3 coding sequence is TGTGCCAGCAGCTTAGACGGAAACTCTAACTATGGCTACACCTTC.

This chain links TRBV10-2 with TRBJ2-3, with 7 bases aligning to TRBD2. The V gene's germline CDR1 is WSHSY and CDR2 SAAADI. The trim removed 3 bases at V and 2 bases at J, leaving 5 bases unmatched. CDR3 length equals 15 residues. The CDR3 sequence is CASSEPSGVTDTQYF. CDR3 in DNA: TGCGCCAGCAGTGAACCCAGCGGGGTCACAGATACGCAGTATTTT.

The chain is built from TRBV7-8 and TRBJ1-2; TRBD1 is a possible D gene (6 bases). With 4 bases removed from V and 6 bases from J, the gap between germline ends came to 12 bases. CDR1 SGHVS and CDR2 FQNEAQ come from the germline V gene. The CDR3 totals 13 residues. The CDR3 here is CASSYSQGNGYTF. CDR3 DNA: TGTGCCAGCAGCTATTCACAGGGCAATGGCTACACCTTC. The whole variable domain, filled in from reference TRBV7-8 and TRBJ1-2, reads GAGVSQSPRYKVAKRGQDVALRCDPISGHVSLFWYQQALGQGPEFLTYFQNEAQLDKSGLPSDRFFAERPEGSVSTLKIQRTQQEDSAVYLCASSYSQGNGYTFGSGTRLTVV.

In this sample, this clone turned up a few times. V is TRBV7-9 and J is TRBJ1-3, with D possibly matching TRBD1 (5 bases). The CDR3 is 14 amino acids. Germline V lookup: CDR1 SEHNR, CDR2 FQNEAQ (reference sequence). The germline V and J ends were trimmed by 4 bases and 4 bases, with 11 bases remaining between them. The CDR3 spells CASSSRVEGNTIYF. The CDR3 region has the DNA TGTGCCAGCAGCTCCAGGGTTGAGGGAAACACCATATATTTT.